These T cell receptor beta chains were read from a single sample in a study of cytomegalovirus exposure and HLA in healthy donors. Data came from immunoSEQ multiplex PCR; TCRdb stores just in-frame clones and leaves some out. Seen here are 200,000 to 250,000 clones, roughly 82% observed once, and the top ten hold around 5.7%. The material sequenced was PBMCs. The receptors were sampled from a middle-aged woman in good health and CMV-seropositive. CDR3s include the opening cysteine and the closing phenylalanine or tryptophan. Each record gives: D gene, clone size, V gene, J gene, CDR3 protein, CDR3 DNA. The D gene is left open where the match is weak. The size field is filled for only some rows; it gives once, few, many or a size class.

D gene: TRBD1; clone size: NA; V gene: TRBV7-9; J gene: TRBJ1-3; CDR3 protein: CASSSWDRGNTIYF; CDR3 DNA: TGTGCCAGCAGCTCCTGGGACAGGGGGAACACCATATATTTT
D gene: NA; clone size: NA; V gene: TRBV5-1; J gene: TRBJ1-4; CDR3 protein: CASSPSSWDTFASNEKLFF; CDR3 DNA: TGCGCCAGCAGCCCCTCGTCCTGGGACACCTTCGCCTCTAATGAAAAACTGTTTTTT
D gene: NA; clone size: NA; V gene: TRBV19; J gene: TRBJ2-4; CDR3 protein: CASSQPGALAKNIQYF; CDR3 DNA: TGTGCCAGTAGCCAACCCGGAGCGTTAGCCAAAAACATTCAGTACTTC
D gene: TRBD1; clone size: NA; V gene: TRBV11-2; J gene: TRBJ2-1; CDR3 protein: CASSHTGGKQFF; CDR3 DNA: TGTGCCAGCAGCCATACAGGGGGGAAGCAGTTCTTC
D gene: NA; clone size: NA; V gene: TRBV19; J gene: TRBJ2-7; CDR3 protein: CASRLTGSYEQYF; CDR3 DNA: TGTGCCAGTAGATTGACAGGCTCCTACGAGCAGTACTTC
D gene: TRBD1; clone size: NA; V gene: TRBV19; J gene: TRBJ2-5; CDR3 protein: CASNRGRGETQYF; CDR3 DNA: TGTGCCAGTAACAGGGGAAGAGGAGAGACCCAGTACTTC
D gene: NA; clone size: NA; V gene: TRBV5-4; J gene: TRBJ1-2; CDR3 protein: CASSSTQEGGYTF; CDR3 DNA: TGTGCCAGCAGCTCCACACAGGAGGGGGGCTACACCTTC
D gene: NA; clone size: NA; V gene: TRBV2; J gene: TRBJ1-1; CDR3 protein: CARSRAGTTEAFF; CDR3 DNA: TGTGCCAGGTCCAGGGCGGGGACCACTGAAGCTTTCTTT
D gene: TRBD2; clone size: NA; V gene: TRBV4-2; J gene: TRBJ2-1; CDR3 protein: CASSPTGLAGGDEQFF; CDR3 DNA: TGTGCCAGCAGCCCTACGGGACTAGCGGGAGGCGATGAGCAGTTCTTC
D gene: TRBD1; clone size: few; V gene: TRBV7-3; J gene: TRBJ1-1; CDR3 protein: CASSLLTGTTEAFF; CDR3 DNA: TGTGCCAGCAGCCTCCTGACAGGGACCACTGAAGCTTTCTTT
D gene: TRBD1; clone size: NA; V gene: TRBV6-6; J gene: TRBJ2-3; CDR3 protein: CASRFSTGWQDTQYF; CDR3 DNA: TGTGCCAGCAGGTTTTCGACAGGGTGGCAAGATACGCAGTATTTT
D gene: NA; clone size: NA; V gene: TRBV18; J gene: TRBJ2-2; CDR3 protein: CASSPVRGSMNTGELFF; CDR3 DNA: TGTGCCAGCTCACCAGTTAGAGGTTCGATGAACACCGGGGAGCTGTTTTTT
D gene: TRBD2; clone size: NA; V gene: TRBV18; J gene: TRBJ2-1; CDR3 protein: CASSPGLAGDYNEQFF; CDR3 DNA: TGTGCCAGCTCACCCGGACTAGCGGGGGACTACAATGAGCAGTTCTTC
D gene: NA; clone size: once; V gene: TRBV11-2; J gene: TRBJ2-7; CDR3 protein: CASSFRDTYEQYF; CDR3 DNA: TGTGCCAGCAGCTTCCGGGACACCTACGAGCAGTACTTC
D gene: TRBD1; clone size: few; V gene: TRBV2; J gene: TRBJ1-2; CDR3 protein: CASSADRGPHGYTF; CDR3 DNA: TGTGCCAGCAGTGCGGACAGGGGGCCCCATGGCTACACCTTC
D gene: TRBD2; clone size: NA; V gene: TRBV19; J gene: TRBJ2-1; CDR3 protein: CASSRTSGNLNEQFF; CDR3 DNA: TGTGCCAGTAGCCGGACTAGCGGAAACCTCAATGAGCAGTTCTTC
D gene: TRBD1; clone size: NA; V gene: TRBV13; J gene: TRBJ2-1; CDR3 protein: CASSTRGNHNEQFF; CDR3 DNA: TGTGCCAGCAGCACCAGGGGGAATCACAATGAGCAGTTCTTC
D gene: NA; clone size: NA; V gene: TRBV6-1; J gene: TRBJ2-5; CDR3 protein: CASLAVADQETQYF; CDR3 DNA: TGTGCCAGCCTCGCCGTAGCGGACCAAGAGACCCAGTACTTC
D gene: NA; clone size: NA; V gene: TRBV28; J gene: TRBJ1-5; CDR3 protein: CASFPGGTSQPQHF; CDR3 DNA: TGTGCCAGCTTCCCGGGGGGTACGAGTCAGCCCCAGCATTTT
D gene: TRBD2; clone size: few; V gene: TRBV6-6; J gene: TRBJ2-2; CDR3 protein: CASSPPTGGTGELFF; CDR3 DNA: TGTGCCAGCAGTCCCCCTACGGGGGGGACCGGGGAGCTGTTTTTT
D gene: NA; clone size: once; V gene: TRBV28; J gene: TRBJ1-4; CDR3 protein: CASSSPGGFSNEKLFF; CDR3 DNA: TGTGCCAGCAGTTCCCCGGGGGGCTTCAGTAATGAAAAACTGTTTTTT
D gene: TRBD2; clone size: NA; V gene: TRBV11-2; J gene: TRBJ2-1; CDR3 protein: CASSLLWRGGSNEQFF; CDR3 DNA: TGTGCCAGCAGCTTATTGTGGCGGGGGGGCAGCAATGAGCAGTTCTTC
D gene: TRBD1; clone size: NA; V gene: TRBV6-5; J gene: TRBJ2-7; CDR3 protein: CASREGQGLYEQYF; CDR3 DNA: TGTGCCAGCAGAGAAGGACAGGGGCTATACGAGCAGTACTTC
D gene: TRBD2; clone size: once; V gene: TRBV9; J gene: TRBJ2-3; CDR3 protein: CASSDGLAGGPDTQYF; CDR3 DNA: TGTGCCAGCAGCGACGGACTAGCGGGGGGACCAGATACGCAGTATTTT
D gene: TRBD1; clone size: NA; V gene: TRBV29-1; J gene: TRBJ2-5; CDR3 protein: CSTRTGGRETQYF; CDR3 DNA: TGCAGCACCCGGACAGGGGGTCGAGAGACCCAGTACTTC
D gene: NA; clone size: NA; V gene: TRBV28; J gene: TRBJ2-7; CDR3 protein: CASSPTDRPEQYF; CDR3 DNA: TGTGCCAGCAGTCCGACCGACAGACCCGAGCAGTACTTC
D gene: NA; clone size: NA; V gene: TRBV9; J gene: TRBJ2-2; CDR3 protein: CASSVGPQREFSGELFF; CDR3 DNA: TGTGCCAGCAGCGTAGGACCTCAGCGCGAGTTCTCCGGGGAGCTGTTTTTT
D gene: NA; clone size: NA; V gene: TRBV19; J gene: TRBJ1-5; CDR3 protein: CASSITEREPQHF; CDR3 DNA: TGTGCCAGTAGTATTACGGAGCGGGAGCCCCAGCATTTT
D gene: NA; clone size: NA; V gene: TRBV11-2; J gene: TRBJ2-7; CDR3 protein: CASSSRRGHEQYF; CDR3 DNA: TGTGCCAGCAGCTCGCGCAGGGGCCACGAGCAGTACTTC
D gene: NA; clone size: NA; V gene: TRBV19; J gene: TRBJ1-3; CDR3 protein: CASSPGSSLAGNTIYF; CDR3 DNA: TGTGCCAGTAGTCCGGGGTCCTCACTGGCAGGAAACACCATATATTTT
D gene: TRBD1; clone size: NA; V gene: TRBV5-1; J gene: TRBJ2-1; CDR3 protein: CASSSRGPGEQFF; CDR3 DNA: TGCGCCAGCAGCTCCAGGGGGCCCGGTGAGCAGTTCTTC
D gene: NA; clone size: NA; V gene: TRBV19; J gene: TRBJ2-6; CDR3 protein: CASSIDRAGANVLTF; CDR3 DNA: TGTGCCAGTAGTATAGACAGGGCCGGGGCCAACGTCCTGACTTTC
D gene: NA; clone size: few; V gene: TRBV5-1; J gene: TRBJ2-1; CDR3 protein: CASSLGLANNEQFF; CDR3 DNA: TGCGCCAGCAGCTTGGGTCTAGCCAACAATGAGCAGTTCTTC
D gene: TRBD2; clone size: NA; V gene: TRBV7-3; J gene: TRBJ2-1; CDR3 protein: CASSSRTSLPNEQFF; CDR3 DNA: TGTGCCAGCAGCTCTCGGACTAGCCTCCCCAATGAGCAGTTCTTC
D gene: NA; clone size: NA; V gene: TRBV18; J gene: TRBJ2-5; CDR3 protein: CASSPDGRVRETQYF; CDR3 DNA: TGTGCCAGCTCACCAGACGGCAGGGTCAGAGAGACCCAGTACTTC
D gene: NA; clone size: NA; V gene: TRBV18; J gene: TRBJ1-5; CDR3 protein: CASSPFGDSNQPQHF; CDR3 DNA: TGTGCCAGCTCACCATTCGGAGATAGCAATCAGCCCCAGCATTTT
D gene: NA; clone size: NA; V gene: TRBV7-9; J gene: TRBJ1-1; CDR3 protein: CASTLSGGFTEAFF; CDR3 DNA: TGTGCCAGCACCCTTAGCGGGGGTTTCACTGAAGCTTTCTTT
D gene: TRBD2; clone size: few; V gene: TRBV4-1; J gene: TRBJ2-1; CDR3 protein: CASSQEGGKLAGVRYNEQFF; CDR3 DNA: TGCGCCAGCAGCCAAGAGGGCGGGAAACTAGCGGGTGTCCGTTACAATGAGCAGTTCTTC
D gene: NA; clone size: few; V gene: TRBV18; J gene: TRBJ2-7; CDR3 protein: CASSPAGGSSYEQYF; CDR3 DNA: TGTGCCAGCTCACCAGCAGGCGGGTCCTCCTACGAGCAGTACTTC
D gene: NA; clone size: NA; V gene: TRBV11-2; J gene: TRBJ1-3; CDR3 protein: CASSLSLGVTFSGNTIYF; CDR3 DNA: TGTGCCAGCAGCTTATCCCTAGGGGTAACCTTCTCTGGAAACACCATATATTTT
D gene: TRBD2; clone size: NA; V gene: TRBV27; J gene: TRBJ2-4; CDR3 protein: CASSFGGSENIQYF; CDR3 DNA: TGTGCCAGCAGTTTTGGCGGGAGTGAAAACATTCAGTACTTC
D gene: TRBD2; clone size: NA; V gene: TRBV30; J gene: TRBJ2-1; CDR3 protein: CAWSDFTSVNSYNEQFF; CDR3 DNA: TGTGCCTGGAGTGATTTTACTAGCGTCAACTCCTACAATGAGCAGTTCTTC
D gene: TRBD1; clone size: NA; V gene: TRBV30; J gene: TRBJ1-3; CDR3 protein: CAWSAGGTRNTIYF; CDR3 DNA: TGTGCCTGGAGTGCAGGGGGAACTAGAAACACCATATATTTT
D gene: NA; clone size: few; V gene: TRBV4-3; J gene: TRBJ1-4; CDR3 protein: CASSQDLQGGRSNEKLFF; CDR3 DNA: TGCGCCAGCAGCCAAGACCTACAGGGAGGGCGATCTAATGAAAAACTGTTTTTT
D gene: NA; clone size: NA; V gene: TRBV4-1; J gene: TRBJ1-2; CDR3 protein: CASSRRTDNYGYTF; CDR3 DNA: TGCGCCAGCAGCAGACGGACAGATAACTATGGCTACACCTTC
D gene: TRBD1; clone size: NA; V gene: TRBV19; J gene: TRBJ1-5; CDR3 protein: CASSIGTGGMNQPQHF; CDR3 DNA: TGTGCCAGTAGTATCGGGACAGGGGGCATGAATCAGCCCCAGCATTTT
D gene: NA; clone size: NA; V gene: TRBV9; J gene: TRBJ2-7; CDR3 protein: CASSVDPYSEQYF; CDR3 DNA: TGTGCCAGCAGCGTAGATCCGTACAGCGAGCAGTACTTC
D gene: TRBD2; clone size: NA; V gene: TRBV5-4; J gene: TRBJ2-1; CDR3 protein: CASSSAPLAGGHNEQFF; CDR3 DNA: TGTGCCAGCAGCTCCGCTCCACTAGCGGGAGGGCACAATGAGCAGTTCTTC
D gene: TRBD1; clone size: NA; V gene: TRBV9; J gene: TRBJ2-7; CDR3 protein: CASSVSAGQGNYEQYF; CDR3 DNA: TGTGCCAGCAGCGTATCAGCGGGACAGGGTAACTACGAGCAGTACTTC
D gene: NA; clone size: NA; V gene: TRBV29-1; J gene: TRBJ2-5; CDR3 protein: CSARQFQETQYF; CDR3 DNA: TGCAGCGCGAGACAGTTCCAAGAGACCCAGTACTTC
D gene: NA; clone size: NA; V gene: TRBV28; J gene: TRBJ2-3; CDR3 protein: CASEHASTDTQYF; CDR3 DNA: TGTGCCAGCGAGCACGCTAGCACAGATACGCAGTATTTT
D gene: TRBD2; clone size: NA; V gene: TRBV7-2; J gene: TRBJ2-2; CDR3 protein: CASSLRTSGATGELFF; CDR3 DNA: TGTGCCAGCAGCCTAAGGACTAGCGGGGCAACCGGGGAGCTGTTTTTT
D gene: NA; clone size: NA; V gene: TRBV2; J gene: TRBJ2-3; CDR3 protein: CASRGDRDTQYF; CDR3 DNA: TGTGCCAGCAGGGGAGATAGAGATACGCAGTATTTT
D gene: NA; clone size: NA; V gene: TRBV30; J gene: TRBJ2-5; CDR3 protein: CAWLGERQETQYF; CDR3 DNA: TGTGCCTGGCTCGGCGAGAGGCAAGAGACCCAGTACTTC